Shown below are 17 T cell receptor beta chains from a single sample sequenced in a study of T cells in localized non-small cell lung cancer. Generated by immunoSEQ multiplex PCR, the TCRdb table keeps only in-frame clones and is missing some. The sample has about 35,000 clones, around 90% seen once. The sequences come from peripheral blood mononuclear cells, collected before any cancer treatment. These receptors came from a female donor older than 55 with stage II lung adenocarcinoma.

J is TRBJ2-7 and V is TRBV23-1; TRBD1 matches 12 bases. TRBV23-1 is placed among ORFs of uncertain function. With V trimmed by 3 bases and J by 4 bases, 7 bases remained unmatched. The CDR3 consists of 16 residues. CDR3 sequence (DNA): TGCGCCAGCAGTCATCCCGGGACAGGGGGCGCGTACGAGCAGTACTTC. Amino acid sequence: CASSHPGTGGAYEQYF.

The V and J genes are TRBV6-1 and TRBJ2-1; 8 bases map to TRBD2. With V trimmed by 4 bases and J by 6 bases, 5 bases remained unmatched. CDR1 is MNHNS, CDR2 SASEGT, per germline. The CDR3 contains 14 residues. This chain's CDR3 is CASSAGTSGNEQFF. The DNA for the CDR3 is TGTGCCAGCAGTGCTGGGACTAGTGGCAATGAGCAGTTCTTC.

The J gene is TRBJ2-2, the V gene TRBV18; D call uncertain. Looked up from germline, CDR1 is KGHSH and CDR2 is LQKENI. There are 15 residues in the CDR3. V was shortened by 2 bases and J by 6 bases, with 13 bases between the two germline ends. CDR3: CASSPTSRRSGELFF. The CDR3 DNA follows: TGTGCCAGCTCACCAACATCTCGGCGTTCCGGGGAGCTGTTTTTT.

The J gene is TRBJ2-2, the V gene TRBV5-4; no clear D. CDR1 and CDR2 from the germline V gene are SGHNT and YYREEE (reference sequence). V was pared by 0 bases and J by 4 bases, with 4 bases between. The CDR3 has 13 residues. CDR3 sequence: CASSLGVTGELFF. CDR3 DNA sequence: TGTGCCAGCAGCTTGGGGGTCACCGGGGAGCTGTTTTTT.

V and J are TRBV7-2 and TRBJ2-1; 7 bases are shared with TRBD2. The CDR3 totals 16 residues. In germline, CDR1 is SGHTA, CDR2 FQGNSA. Trimming removed 2 bases from V and 6 bases from J; junction bases left unmatched: 10. The CDR3 coding sequence is TGTGCCAGCAGCTTACGGTTCGGGGGAGGGGCCAATGAGCAGTTCTTC. As protein: CASSLRFGGGANEQFF.

The chain couples TRBV7-6 to TRBJ2-1, with a weak D call TRBD2 (5 bases). Trimming removed 5 bases from V and 7 bases from J, with 27 bases in between. The CDR3 consists of 18 residues. Germline V CDR1 and CDR2: SGHVS, FNYEAQ. In DNA, the CDR3 is TGTGCCAGCAGCCCCCCCCTATACAGCCGGGAAATAAGGAATGAGCAGTTCTTC. It codes for CASSPPLYSREIRNEQFF.

This rearrangement joins TRBV5-1 to TRBJ2-1, with 9 bases matching TRBD1. This CDR3 contains 15 residues. Per germline, CDR1 SGHRS and CDR2 YFSETQ. Trimming cost V 4 bases and J 2 bases; bases outside gene matches: 4. Here the CDR3 reads CASSRGQGTYNEQFF. CDR3 in DNA: TGCGCCAGCAGCCGGGGACAGGGTACCTACAATGAGCAGTTCTTC.

This clone was found once. The V call is TRBV28, the J call TRBJ2-2; D might be TRBD1 (6 bases). In germline, CDR1 is MDHEN, CDR2 SYDVKM. The CDR3 runs to 14 residues. The V end was cut by 4 bases, the J end by 4 bases, with 10 bases between. The chain's CDR3 is CASSSGQPTGELFF. For the CDR3, the DNA is TGTGCCAGCAGTTCAGGACAGCCCACCGGGGAGCTGTTTTTT.

CDR3 sequence: CASSFFGTGVGANEKLFF. CDR3 bases: TGCGCCAGCAGCTTTTTCGGGACAGGGGTGGGTGCTAATGAAAAACTGTTTTTT. This chain links TRBV5-1 with TRBJ1-4; 10 bases line up with TRBD1. CDR1 is SGHRS and CDR2 is YFSETQ in the germline V gene. V lost 2 bases, J lost 3 bases, and 10 bases stayed unmatched. The CDR3 runs 18 residues.

V usage is TRBV30 and J usage is TRBJ2-1, with 9 bases identical to TRBD2. The CDR3 runs to 15 residues. The V gene's germline CDR1 is GTSNPN and CDR2 SVGIG (reference sequence). Losses at the gene ends were 0 bases for V and 5 bases for J; bases not matched to a gene: 5. Here the CDR3 DNA reads TGTGCCTGGAGTGTACGGGTAGCGGGGGACAATGAGCAGTTCTTC. Translated: CAWSVRVAGDNEQFF. Full variable domain (rest looked up from reference TRBV30 and TRBJ2-1): SQTIHQWPATLVQPVGSPLSLECTVEGTSNPNLYWYRQAAGRGLQLLFYSVGIGQISSEVPQNLSASRPQDRQFILSSKKLLLSDSGFYLCAWSVRVAGDNEQFFGPGTRLTVL.

For the CDR3, the DNA is TGTGCCAGCAGGGATGGGACTGCCTATGGCTACACCTTC. It is translated as CASRDGTAYGYTF. The genes are TRBV28 and TRBJ1-2, with D perhaps matching TRBD1 (5 bases). This CDR3 is 13 amino acids long. The V and J ends lost 6 bases and 4 bases respectively, with 12 bases between them. Germline V gene lookup returns CDR1 MDHEN and CDR2 SYDVKM.

This rearrangement joins TRBV5-6 to TRBJ1-4; D remains ambiguous. There are 14 residues in the CDR3. CDR1 SGHDT and CDR2 YYEEEE come from the germline V gene. V was shortened by 2 bases and J by 4 bases, with 9 bases between the two germline ends. CDR3 in DNA: TGTGCCAGCAGCTTTAGAGGGTTTAATGAAAAACTGTTTTTT. Protein product: CASSFRGFNEKLFF.

The CDR3 DNA sequence: TGTGCCAGCAGTTTAGGGCCCGCCGTCGTCCTGACTTTC. It is translated as CASSLGPAVVLTF. The V and J genes are TRBV27 and TRBJ2-6; no definite D call. Looked up from germline, CDR1 is MNHEY and CDR2 is SMNVEV (reference sequence). V was pared by 2 bases and J by 12 bases, with 11 bases between. The CDR3 runs to 13 residues.

The chain combines TRBV7-9 with TRBJ1-2; 8 bases match TRBD1. V gave up 5 bases and J gave up 6 bases; unmatched junction bases: 11. This CDR3 region has 15 residues. CDR1 SEHNR and CDR2 FQNEAQ come from the germline V gene (reference sequence). CDR3 protein: CASSAPTGEVDGYTF. The CDR3 DNA follows: TGTGCCAGCAGCGCCCCGACAGGGGAAGTAGATGGCTACACCTTC.

The gene calls are TRBV30 and TRBJ1-1; possibly TRBD1 for D (6 bases). The ends were cut back, 0 bases at V and 4 bases at J, with 9 bases in the middle. CDR1 is GTSNPN and CDR2 is SVGIG in the germline V gene (reference sequence). The CDR3 spans 13 residues. The CDR3 is CAWSVLGGTEAFF. For the CDR3, the DNA is TGTGCCTGGAGTGTACTAGGGGGCACTGAAGCTTTCTTT. Combining the CDR3 with reference TRBV30 and TRBJ1-1 gives the whole variable domain SQTIHQWPATLVQPVGSPLSLECTVEGTSNPNLYWYRQAAGRGLQLLFYSVGIGQISSEVPQNLSASRPQDRQFILSSKKLLLSDSGFYLCAWSVLGGTEAFFGQGTRLTVV.

CDR3 loop: CAWSSDRTSRSYNEQFF. CDR3 DNA sequence: TGTGCCTGGAGTTCAGATCGGACTAGTCGCTCCTACAATGAGCAGTTCTTC. The chain has TRBV30 and TRBJ2-1; 7 bases align to TRBD2. CDR1 is GTSNPN, CDR2 SVGIG, per germline (reference sequence). The CDR3 spans 17 residues. V was clipped by 2 bases and J by 0 bases; unmatched bases: 10.

This sequence joins TRBV5-6 and TRBJ2-2, with a weak D call TRBD2 (5 bases). Germline V gene sequence: CDR1 SGHDT, CDR2 YYEEEE. Trimming removed 4 bases from V and 7 bases from J, with 11 bases in between. The CDR3 sequence is 13 residues long. The CDR3 loop reads CASSPKRNGELFF. DNA of the CDR3: TGTGCCAGCAGCCCCAAGCGGAACGGGGAGCTGTTTTTT.